These 11 T cell receptor beta chains came from one sample sequenced in a study of T cell clonality in common variable immunodeficiency. Generated by immunoSEQ multiplex PCR, the TCRdb table keeps only in-frame clones and is missing some. In total the sample includes roughly 70,000 clones, none of them seen once. Sample: peripheral blood mononuclear cells. The receptor set was obtained from a person aged 18 to 70 in good health.

This clone was counted at least ten times. The CDR3 extends 3 residues past the end of the read, so its final part is completed from the germline J gene. The rearrangement links TRBV20-1 to TRBJ2-5, with 9 nucleotides matching TRBD2. CDR1 is DFQATT and CDR2 is SNEGSKA in the germline V gene (reference sequence). Trimming cost V 1 base and J 0 bases; bases outside gene matches: 3. The CDR3 length is 15 residues. The part of the CDR3 DNA that was read is TGCAGTGCTAGAGGGGCGGGAGGGTACCAAGAGACC. Translated, it gives CSARGAGGYQET. The entire CDR3 is CSARGAGGYQETQYF.

This clone has at least ten counts. The read comes to an end 3 residues before the CDR3 does, leaving the germline J gene to fill in the end. This chain links TRBV20-1 with TRBJ2-3; TRBD2 matches 9 bases. The CDR3 loop spans 13 amino acids. V trimming: 6 bases; J trimming: 4 bases; junction bases outside the gene matches: 5. Germline V gene sequence: CDR1 DFQATT, CDR2 SNEGSKA (reference sequence). The CDR3 sequence: CSARTSEADTQYF. CDR3 DNA (partial): TGCAGTGCACGGACTAGCGAGGCAGATACG.

A note on this clone: The CDR3 goes on 3 residues after the read ends, and that part is filled in from the germline J gene. The chain carries TRBV11-2 and TRBJ1-6, with D uncertain. The germline V gene has CDR1 SGHAT and CDR2 FQNNGV. The CDR3 loop spans 14 amino acids. Trimming removed 5 bases at V and 7 bases at J, with 12 bases between. The sequenced part of the CDR3 DNA is TGTGCCAGCAGCCTTGGACTGCTAAATTCACCC. It is translated as CASSLGLLNSP. The entire CDR3 protein reads CASSLGLLNSPLHF.

At least ten counts were recorded for this clone. The read comes to an end 3 residues before the CDR3 does, leaving the germline J gene to fill in the end. V and J are TRBV12-5 and TRBJ1-6; perhaps TRBD1 as D (6 bases). V lost 2 bases and J 9 bases, leaving 14 bases between the germline ends. The germline gives CDR1 LGHNT, CDR2 FRNRAP. CDR3 length: 15 residues. Incomplete CDR3 DNA: TGTGCTAGTGGTTTGAGTACAGGGTACGGTTCACCC. This gives the protein CASGLSTGYGSP. The entire CDR3 is CASGLSTGYGSPLHF.

The sample holds many counts of this clone. The read ends 3 residues shy of where the CDR3 ends; the end is completed using the germline J gene. The V call is TRBV20-1, the J call TRBJ1-5, with 9 bases identical to TRBD1. After removal of 5 bases from V and 7 bases from J, the junction contained 6 bases not matched to a gene. CDR3 length equals 13 residues. The V gene's germline CDR1 is DFQATT and CDR2 SNEGSKA (reference sequence). The DNA read from the CDR3 is TGCAGTGCTTATACAGGGGGCGGGCAGCCC. This gives the protein CSAYTGGGQP. Given in full, the CDR3 is CSAYTGGGQPQHF.

This clone has ten or more counts. The read ends 3 residues shy of where the CDR3 ends; the end is completed using the germline J gene. This rearrangement joins TRBV6-9 to TRBJ1-1; TRBD1 agrees at 8 bases. From germline, CDR1 is MNHGY and CDR2 SVAAGI. The CDR3 loop spans 13 amino acids. With 7 bases clipped from V and 4 bases from J, the junction kept 5 bases outside the gene matches. CDR3 sequence: CASNPGGRTEAFF. The DNA read from the CDR3 is TGTGCCAGCAATCCAGGGGGCCGCACTGAA.

In this sample, this clone turned up many times. With the read ending 3 residues before the CDR3 end, the germline J gene is used to fill in that end. The V and J genes are TRBV9 and TRBJ2-5; 8 bases line up with TRBD2. Looked up from germline, CDR1 is SGDLS and CDR2 is YYNGEE. This CDR3 region has 14 residues. With 2 bases clipped from V and 1 base from J, the junction kept 1 base outside the gene matches. The sequenced CDR3 bases are TGTGCCAGCAGCGTTGGACTAGCCCAAGAGACC. It yields the protein CASSVGLAQET. The whole CDR3 sequence is CASSVGLAQETQYF.

This clone was detected many times. The DNA ends 3 residues before the CDR3 does, and the rest of the CDR3 is filled in from the germline J gene. The chain joins TRBV30 to TRBJ2-3; D might be TRBD1 (5 bases). Germline CDR1 GTSNPN, CDR2 SVGIG (reference sequence). V shed 2 bases and J shed 4 bases, with 7 bases lying between them. The CDR3 is 12 amino acids. CDR3: CAWSLGADTQYF. CDR3 bases read: TGTGCCTGGAGTTTAGGGGCAGATACG.

This clone was recorded at least ten times. The read is 3 residues too short to cover the CDR3 end, so that end is filled in from the germline J gene. The V and J genes are TRBV4-1 and TRBJ2-3; TRBD2 agrees at 11 bases. The CDR3 covers 16 residues. In germline, CDR1 is MGHRA, CDR2 YSYEKL. Germline trimming cut 5 bases from V and 5 bases from J; bases unmatched to any gene: 9. Partial CDR3 DNA: TGCGCCAGCAGCAAGATAGCGGGAGGGCCCGAAGATACG. The encoded protein is CASSKIAGGPEDT. The whole CDR3 sequence reads CASSKIAGGPEDTQYF.

Ten or more counts support this clone. The missing CDR3 end, 3 residues past where the read stops, is filled in from the germline J gene. The rearrangement links TRBV7-3 to TRBJ2-7; D remains ambiguous. Germline-derived CDR1 and CDR2 are SGHTA and FQGTGA. Trimming pared 5 bases from V and 3 bases from J, leaving 11 bases between. CDR3 length: 13 amino acids. The CDR3 region is CASSPSGLYEQYF. CDR3 bases read: TGTGCCAGCAGCCCCTCGGGTCTCTACGAG.

This clone was observed at least ten times. With the read ending 3 residues before the CDR3 end, the germline J gene is used to fill in that end. V is TRBV12-3 or TRBV12-4 and J is TRBJ1-4; TRBD1 agrees at 11 bases. The CDR3 contains 15 residues. Trimming removed 4 bases from V and 7 bases from J; junction bases left unmatched: 5. The CDR3 sequence is CASSSGDRGSEKLFF. The covered CDR3 bases are TGTGCCAGCAGTTCAGGGGACAGGGGGTCTGAAAAA.